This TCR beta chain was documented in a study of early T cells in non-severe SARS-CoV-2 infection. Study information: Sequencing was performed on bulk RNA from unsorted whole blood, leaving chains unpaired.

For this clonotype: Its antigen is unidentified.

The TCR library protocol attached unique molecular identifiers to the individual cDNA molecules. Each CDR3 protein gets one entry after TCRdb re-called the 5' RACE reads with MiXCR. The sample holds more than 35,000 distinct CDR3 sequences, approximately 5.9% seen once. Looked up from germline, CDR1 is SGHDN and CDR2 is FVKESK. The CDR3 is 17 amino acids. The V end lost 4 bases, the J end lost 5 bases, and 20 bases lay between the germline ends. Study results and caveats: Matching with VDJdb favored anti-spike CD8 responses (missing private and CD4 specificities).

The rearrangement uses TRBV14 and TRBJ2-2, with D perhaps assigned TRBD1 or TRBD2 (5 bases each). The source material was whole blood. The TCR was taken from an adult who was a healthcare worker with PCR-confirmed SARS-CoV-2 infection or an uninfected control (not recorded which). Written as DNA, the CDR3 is TGTGCCAGCAGCCCCATAGGCGTGGGACGCGCGACCGGGGAGCTGTTTTTT. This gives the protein CASSPIGVGRATGELFF.